These T cell receptor beta chains were read from a single sample in a study of CD8+ T cells in alopecia areata. Clones were read by immunoSEQ multiplex PCR, and TCRdb kept only the in-frame ones, dropping some. The table shows around 200,000 clones, with 50% to 60% occurring only once. Source: CD4+ T cells sorted from blood, taken at week 4, from a patient treated with tofacitinib. The source of these receptors is a human donor with alopecia areata. CDR3s include the opening cysteine and the closing phenylalanine or tryptophan. D genes are given only for firm matches. The listing skips clone size in some rows; elsewhere it reads once, few, many or a size class.

v_call	d_call	j_call	clone_size	cdr3_nt	cdr3_aa
TRBV7-2	.	TRBJ2-6	few	TGTGCCAGCAGCTTAGCGCGCAGCAGGGCCCTTGGAGGGGGGGCCAACGTCCTGACTTTC	CASSLARSRALGGGANVLTF
TRBV5-1	TRBD1	TRBJ2-5	few	TGCGCCAGCAGCCGAATGACAGGGCAAGAGACCCAGTACTTC	CASSRMTGQETQYF
TRBV18	.	TRBJ1-1	few	TGTGCCAGCTCTCCAGTATTTCCATCGGACACTGAAGCTTTCTTT	CASSPVFPSDTEAFF
TRBV29-1	.	TRBJ1-1	.	TGCAGCGTTGAACAGGGGTTGAACACTGAAGCTTTCTTT	CSVEQGLNTEAFF
TRBV4-2	.	TRBJ2-5	.	TGTGCCAGCAGCCAAGATCAAGGGGCAGGCCTAGGGGAGACCCAGTACTTC	CASSQDQGAGLGETQYF
TRBV2	.	TRBJ1-4	.	TGTGCCAGCAGAGGACAGTCAACTAATGAAAAACTGTTTTTT	CASRGQSTNEKLFF
TRBV29-1	.	TRBJ2-2	.	TGCAGCGTTGACCAGGGGACGAACACCGGGGAGCTGTTTTTT	CSVDQGTNTGELFF
TRBV10-3	TRBD2	TRBJ2-7	.	TGTGCCATGGGGACTAGCGGCTACGAGCAGTACTTC	CAMGTSGYEQYF
TRBV30	TRBD1	TRBJ2-4	.	TGTGCCTGGAGTGCCCCGGGGACAGGGCCACGGCACTTC	CAWSAPGTGPRHF
TRBV18	TRBD1	TRBJ1-1	.	TGTGCCAGCTCACCGAAGGGGGCGATGAACACTGAAGCTTTCTTT	CASSPKGAMNTEAFF
TRBV5-1	TRBD1	TRBJ2-5	few	TGCGCCAGCAGCAGGGGGACAGCAGCAGAGACCCAGTACTTC	CASSRGTAAETQYF
TRBV29-1	.	TRBJ1-1	few	TGCAGCGTTAAGGGGGGGACACCGAACACTGAAGCTTTCTTT	CSVKGGTPNTEAFF
TRBV11-2	.	TRBJ2-4	few	TGTGCCAGCAGTCATGGGTTGGACAAAAACATTCAGTACTTC	CASSHGLDKNIQYF
TRBV30	.	TRBJ1-1	.	TGTGCCTGGAACCCCCCGCGACTCGTAGCGAAGGCTTTCTTT	CAWNPPRLVAKAFF
TRBV5-4	.	TRBJ1-2	.	TGTGCCAGCAGCTTGAGTACTAACTATGGCTACACCTTC	CASSLSTNYGYTF
TRBV5-1	TRBD1	TRBJ2-3	.	TGCGCCAGCAGACCAGGGGGCGGTGGAGATACGCAGTATTTT	CASRPGGGGDTQYF
TRBV2	.	TRBJ1-2	.	TGTGCCAGAGAGCCTTCAGGGCTTGGCTACACCTTC	CAREPSGLGYTF
TRBV11-2	.	TRBJ1-2	.	TGTGCCGGCAGCCCGGGACCGGGGAGCTACACCTTC	CAGSPGPGSYTF
TRBV6-6	.	TRBJ1-2	.	TGTGCCAGCACCGTGGGGCAGGGTCATCAGGGCTACACCTTC	CASTVGQGHQGYTF
TRBV18	.	TRBJ2-2	.	TGTGCCAGCTCACCTGGACAGAACACCGGGGAGCTGTTTTTT	CASSPGQNTGELFF
TRBV7-2	.	TRBJ2-2	.	TGTGCCAGCAGCCCGGGATCACTTGCGAACACCGGGGAGCTGTTTTTT	CASSPGSLANTGELFF
TRBV5-1	TRBD2	TRBJ2-1	.	TGCGCCAGCAGACCTGCTGGCGGGAGCAGGTACAATGAGCAGTTCTTC	CASRPAGGSRYNEQFF
TRBV18	TRBD2	TRBJ2-1	.	TGTGCCAGCTCACCGCTAGCGGGAGAGAGTGAGCAGTTCTTC	CASSPLAGESEQFF
TRBV18	TRBD1	TRBJ2-3	few	TGTGCCAGCTCACCAGCAGGGGGATCAGGCACAGATACGCAGTATTTT	CASSPAGGSGTDTQYF
TRBV14	.	TRBJ1-1	.	TGTGCCAGCAGCCAAGGGGGTCTTAGGAGCACTGAAGCTTTCTTT	CASSQGGLRSTEAFF
TRBV4-1	.	TRBJ1-3	.	TGCGCCAGCAGCCAAGGCAGGGGCTCTGGAAACACCATATATTTT	CASSQGRGSGNTIYF
TRBV29-1	.	TRBJ2-6	few	TGCAGCGTTGGGGAAGCTGGGGCCAACGTCCTGACTTTC	CSVGEAGANVLTF
TRBV30	.	TRBJ2-4	.	TGTGCCTGGACCCAGGGAGAAAACATTCAGTACTTC	CAWTQGENIQYF
TRBV29-1	.	TRBJ1-1	once	TGCATAGGGATGAACACTGAAGCTTTCTTT	CIGMNTEAFF
TRBV20-1	.	TRBJ1-1	.	TGCAGTGCCGTCGCTGGCACTGAAGCTTTCTTT	CSAVAGTEAFF
TRBV29-1	.	TRBJ1-1	few	TGCAGCGCCTGGACGACGGTGGGCACTGAAGCTTTCTTT	CSAWTTVGTEAFF
TRBV30	TRBD1	TRBJ1-1	few	TGTGCCTGGAGTGTTGCACGTCATAAGGGACAGGGGAACACTGAAGCTTTCTTT	CAWSVARHKGQGNTEAFF
TRBV9	TRBD2	TRBJ2-5	.	TGTGCCAGCAGCGTAGGAGTCGCGGGAGAAGAGACCCAGTACTTC	CASSVGVAGEETQYF
TRBV5-1	TRBD2	TRBJ2-7	.	TGCGCCAGCAGCCCGGCGCCATCGGGGCGGGAGGTCTCCTACGAGCAGTACTTC	CASSPAPSGREVSYEQYF
TRBV4-1	TRBD1	TRBJ2-1	.	TGCGCCAGCAGCCAATATCAGGGGGCCAATGAGCAGTTCTTC	CASSQYQGANEQFF
TRBV4-2	.	TRBJ2-6	.	TGTGCCAGCAGCTTCACAGGCTCTGGGGCCAACGTCCTGACTTTC	CASSFTGSGANVLTF
TRBV29-1	.	TRBJ2-6	.	TGCAGCGTTGAAGATTGGGCATCGGGTGGGGCCAACGTCCTGACTTTC	CSVEDWASGGANVLTF
TRBV2	.	TRBJ2-4	.	TGTGCCAGCAGTGAGATTCCAGTAATAGCCAAAAACATTCAGTACTTC	CASSEIPVIAKNIQYF
TRBV19	.	TRBJ1-5	.	TGTGCCAGTAGTATCGGTGGCAGGGATACCCCCCAGCATTTT	CASSIGGRDTPQHF
TRBV4-2	.	TRBJ1-1	.	TGTGCCAGCACCTCGGGACACATGAACACTGAAGCTTTCTTT	CASTSGHMNTEAFF
TRBV4-3	TRBD2	TRBJ2-1	few	TGCGCCAGCAGCCAAATAGCGGGGACGTACAATGAGCAGTTCTTC	CASSQIAGTYNEQFF
TRBV5-1	.	TRBJ1-1	once	TGCGCCAGCAGCTTAGGCAACATGAACACTGAAGCTTTCTTT	CASSLGNMNTEAFF
TRBV19	TRBD2	TRBJ2-1	.	TGTGCCAGTAGTACTCTACCGGCTAGCGGGAATGGCAATGAGCAGTTCTTC	CASSTLPASGNGNEQFF
TRBV29-1	.	TRBJ1-1	few	TGCAGCGTTGAACGACAGGACGCTATGAACACTGAAGCTTTCTTT	CSVERQDAMNTEAFF
TRBV30	.	TRBJ1-2	.	TGTGCCTGGAGTGTACAAACAGTGGGTGGCTACACCTTC	CAWSVQTVGGYTF
TRBV6-6	.	TRBJ1-5	.	TGTGCCAGCAGTTATCCTAGGGACCGCAACAATCAGCCCCAGCATTTT	CASSYPRDRNNQPQHF
TRBV6-5	.	TRBJ1-2	.	TGTGCCAGCATGGGGGGCACGAACTATGGCTACACCTTC	CASMGGTNYGYTF
TRBV18	TRBD2	TRBJ2-5	.	TGTGCCAGCTCACAAGTCTCGACTAGCGGGAGAAGGGAGATCCCACCCAAAGAGACCCAGTACTTC	CASSQVSTSGRREIPPKETQYF
TRBV29-1	.	TRBJ1-1	.	TGCAGCGCCCTGCCGGGGGGCGCGGCTGAAGCTTTCTTT	CSALPGGAAEAFF
TRBV30	.	TRBJ1-3	few	TGTGCCTGGAGTGAGGGTAACTCTGGAAACACCATATATTTT	CAWSEGNSGNTIYF
TRBV29-1	TRBD2	TRBJ2-7	.	TGCAGCGTTGTTCATATCGGGGTAGCGGGAGGTTCCTACGAGCAGTACTTC	CSVVHIGVAGGSYEQYF